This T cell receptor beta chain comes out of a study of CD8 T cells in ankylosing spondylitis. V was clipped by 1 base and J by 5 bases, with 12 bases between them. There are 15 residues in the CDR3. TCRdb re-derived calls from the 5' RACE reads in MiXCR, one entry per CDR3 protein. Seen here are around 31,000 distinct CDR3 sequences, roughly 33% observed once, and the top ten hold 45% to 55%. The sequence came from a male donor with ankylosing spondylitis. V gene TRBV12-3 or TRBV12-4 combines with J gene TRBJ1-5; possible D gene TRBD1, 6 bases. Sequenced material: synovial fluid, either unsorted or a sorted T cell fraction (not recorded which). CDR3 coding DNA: TGTGCCAGCAGTTTAGAGGGGGTGGGGGATCAGCCCCAGCATTTT. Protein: CASSLEGVGDQPQHF.